Reported below is one T cell receptor beta chain. This CDR3 is 13 amino acids long. V shed 5 bases and J shed 4 bases, with 14 bases lying between them. Germline CDR1 reads GTSNPN; CDR2 reads SVGIG (reference sequence). This sample is drawn from a study of blood T cell repertoires in COVID-19. Background on the study: Samples representing acute and convalescent COVID-19 were sourced from the United States, Italy and Spain. T cells, B-cell-depleted T cells, or PBMCs supplied cDNA or gDNA.

In the original analysis: Amplification of reference gene primers provided the estimated nucleated cell counts. Sequencing was performed with immunoSEQ multiplex PCR; in TCRdb, only in-frame clones are kept and a portion is missing. That table furnishes V, J and clone size, whereas the DNA furnished D and trimming. The table lists about 27,000 clones, 65% to 90% of them singletons. This chain links TRBV30 with TRBJ1-2, with D possibly matching TRBD1 (6 bases). This clonotype was obtained from a woman older than 75 with acute or convalescent COVID-19. The specimen was peripheral blood. The CDR3 protein is CAWEWDTSYGYTF. CDR3 DNA: TGTGCCTGGGAGTGGGACACAAGCTATGGCTACACCTTC.